This T cell receptor (beta chain) appears in the sequencing data of a study of T cells in Graves' hyperthyroidism and ophthalmopathy. Overall study context: At the time of initial diagnosis and before any treatment, peripheral blood was collected.

Template material for amplifying TCR beta CDR3 regions consisted of RNA transcripts. With the HTBI primer set, the TCR CDR3 went through a first round of RT-PCR. TCRdb re-analysed the multiplex PCR reads in MiXCR, keeping a single row per CDR3 protein. This table holds around 600,000 distinct CDR3 sequences, about 15% found once. V shed 8 bases, J shed 0 bases, and the junction held 6 bases outside the gene matches. This CDR3 comprises 15 residues. The germline V gene has CDR1 MNHEY and CDR2 SVGEGT. Regarding this clonotype: No antigen is known for it.

For the diagnoses, clinical symptoms, serum thyroxine and TRAb, thyroid ultrasound and orbital computed tomography were used. Whole-study results and caveats: Ophthalmopathy was model-predicted a median about 7.1 months pre-onset. Blood shared most expanded thyroid clonotypes above 0.001.

This sequence joins TRBV6-2 or TRBV6-3 and TRBJ1-5; 8 bases match TRBD1. Sequences were obtained from blood. The clonotype was recovered from a woman between 45 and 65 years old with Graves' ophthalmopathy. The CDR3 protein is CASGGQAYSNQPQHF. In nucleotides, the CDR3 is TGTGCCAGCGGGGGACAGGCCTATAGCAATCAGCCCCAGCATTTT.